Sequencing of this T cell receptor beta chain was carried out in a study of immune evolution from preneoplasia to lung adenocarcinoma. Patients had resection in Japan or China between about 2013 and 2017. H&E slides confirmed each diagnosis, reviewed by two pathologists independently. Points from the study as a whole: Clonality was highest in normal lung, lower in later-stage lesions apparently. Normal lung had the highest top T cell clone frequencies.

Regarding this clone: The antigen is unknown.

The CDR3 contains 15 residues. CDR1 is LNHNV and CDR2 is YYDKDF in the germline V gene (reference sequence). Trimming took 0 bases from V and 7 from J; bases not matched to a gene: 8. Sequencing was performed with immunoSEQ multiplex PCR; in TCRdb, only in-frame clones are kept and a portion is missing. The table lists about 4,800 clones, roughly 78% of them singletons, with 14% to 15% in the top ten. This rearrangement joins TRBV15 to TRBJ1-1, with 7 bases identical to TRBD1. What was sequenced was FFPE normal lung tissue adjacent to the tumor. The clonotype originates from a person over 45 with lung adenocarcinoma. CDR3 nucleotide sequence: TGTGCCACCAGCAGAGAACAGGGGCCGAGGGGTGAAGCTTTCTTT. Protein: CATSREQGPRGEAFF.